Following are 24 T cell receptor beta chains from one sample sequenced in a study of blood T cells in healthy people across ages. A sample-barcoded 5' primer and a J-beta primer mix were used in a second PCR of roughly 7 to 11 cycles. TCRdb independently ran MiXCR on the 5' RACE reads; one entry per CDR3 protein. This sample has 1 million or so distinct CDR3 sequences; 20% to 25% occur once, and the top ten carry less than 0.85%. This same sample was also taken into another study, of T cells of mothers and their children.

The material sequenced was blood. The receptors originated from a girl aged 2 to 10 in good health.

The chain combines TRBV18 with TRBJ1-4, with a possible D match to TRBD1 (5 bases). The V end was cut by 3 bases, the J end by 3 bases, with 8 bases between. In germline, CDR1 is KGHSH, CDR2 LQKENI. The CDR3 contains 14 residues. DNA for the CDR3: TGTGCCAGCTCACCGACAGAGTCTAATGAAAAACTGTTTTTT. Translating gives CASSPTESNEKLFF.

This clonotype occurred a few times. This chain links TRBV29-1 with TRBJ2-1, with a tentative D call TRBD1 (6 bases). CDR3 length: 14 amino acids. V was trimmed by 8 bases and J by 6 bases, leaving 20 bases between them. Germline lookup yields CDR1 SQVTM and CDR2 ANQGSEA. CDR3 DNA: TGCAGCTCCCGGACAGCCTTTCCCTCCAATGAGCAGTTCTTC. This encodes CSSRTAFPSNEQFF.

This clonotype was found a few times. The J gene is TRBJ2-1, the V gene TRBV14; weak D call: TRBD2 (5 bases). The V end lost 0 bases, the J end lost 10 bases, and 13 bases lay between the germline ends. The CDR3 covers 14 residues. Germline loops: CDR1 SGHDN, CDR2 FVKESK. CDR3 nucleotides: TGTGCCAGCAGCCAAGAGATTAGGAGAGGGGAGCAGTTCTTC. This translates into CASSQEIRRGEQFF. The full variable domain, completed using reference TRBV14 and TRBJ2-1, is EAGVTQFPSHSVIEKGQTVTLRCDPISGHDNLYWYRRVMGKEIKFLLHFVKESKQDESGMPNNRFLAERTGGTYSTLKVQPAELEDSGVYFCASSQEIRRGEQFFGPGTRLTVL.

The genes are TRBV24-1 and TRBJ2-1; D unresolved. Germline CDR1 is KGHDR and CDR2 is SFDVKD. Deletions cut 12 bases from V and 6 bases from J, with 17 bases between. CDR3 length: 13 amino acids. The CDR3 reads CAVRGTAANEQFF. For the CDR3, the DNA is TGTGCCGTCAGAGGAACGGCTGCCAATGAGCAGTTCTTC.

The gene calls are TRBV20-1 and TRBJ1-1, with 8 bases aligning to TRBD1. This CDR3 comprises 13 residues. Germline-derived CDR1 and CDR2 are DFQATT and SNEGSKA (reference sequence). The trim removed 5 bases at V and 8 bases at J, leaving 10 bases unmatched. The CDR3 nucleotides read TGCAGTGCTGAAAGTGACAGGGGAGTCGAAGCTTTCTTT. Translated: CSAESDRGVEAFF.

This clonotype occurred a few times. V usage is TRBV7-6 and J usage is TRBJ2-3, with 7 bases fitting TRBD2. The CDR3 has 21 amino acids. The germline V gene encodes CDR1 SGHVS and CDR2 FNYEAQ. With V trimmed by 0 bases and J by 3 bases, 21 bases remained unmatched. CDR3 sequence: CASSLASRGLTGKGVTDTQYF. The CDR3, as DNA: TGTGCCAGCAGCTTAGCGTCTCGGGGACTAACGGGTAAAGGCGTGACAGATACGCAGTATTTT. Complete variable domain (other parts from reference TRBV7-6 and TRBJ2-3): GAGVSQSPRYKVTKRGQDVALRCDPISGHVSLYWYRQALGQGPEFLTYFNYEAQQDKSGLPNDRFSAERPEGSISTLTIQRTEQRDSAMYRCASSLASRGLTGKGVTDTQYFGPGTRLTVL.

The chain is built from TRBV29-1 and TRBJ2-3, with a weak D call TRBD1 (5 bases). Matching the DNA end better, TRBJ1-5 makes the J call doubtful. CDR1 is SQVTM and CDR2 is ANQGSEA in the germline V gene. CDR3 size: 15 residues. The CDR3 bases are TGCAGCGTTGACTTGGGTAGTCAGGGTCCGGATACGCAGCATTTT. Translated: CSVDLGSQGPDTQHF.

This clonotype was counted between two and nine times. The rearrangement uses TRBV5-5 and TRBJ1-1; D is undetermined. Trimming shortened V by 2 bases and J by 1 base, and 6 bases separated the two germline ends. The CDR3 sequence is 13 residues long. The germline gives CDR1 SGHKS, CDR2 YYEKEE (reference sequence). The CDR3 DNA sequence: TGTGCCAGCAGCTTCCAATCGAACACTGAAGCTTTCTTT. It translates to CASSFQSNTEAFF.

The rearrangement uses TRBV5-1 and TRBJ2-4; TRBD1 matches at 9 bases. The J segment lost 7 bases and the V segment lost 0 bases, leaving 5 bases of the junction unmatched. Germline loops: CDR1 SGHRS, CDR2 YFSETQ. The CDR3 consists of 15 residues. The CDR3 region has the DNA TGCGCCAGCAGCTTGGGGGGACAGGGTTCGAACATTCAGTACTTC. This codes for CASSLGGQGSNIQYF.

V and J are TRBV7-2 and TRBJ2-7; TRBD1 might be the D (5 bases). The V end lost 3 bases, the J end lost 5 bases, and 17 bases lay between the germline ends. The length of the CDR3 is 15 residues. Germline CDR1 SGHTA, CDR2 FQGNSA. The CDR3: CASSFGPGFVHEQYF. CDR3 coding DNA: TGTGCCAGCAGCTTTGGACCAGGGTTTGTCCACGAGCAGTACTTC.

Written as DNA, the CDR3 is TGTGCCAGCACTATGACAGGGGGCAGTGAAAAACTGTTTTTT. Encoded protein: CASTMTGGSEKLFF. The rearrangement links TRBV28 to TRBJ1-4; TRBD1 aligns across 10 bases. Trimming took 7 bases from V and 7 from J; bases not matched to a gene: 6. Germline CDR1 is MDHEN and CDR2 is SYDVKM. The CDR3 totals 14 residues.

This clonotype was detected a few times. The rearrangement links TRBV5-1 to TRBJ1-1, with no clear D. With 6 bases removed from V and 1 base from J, the gap between germline ends came to 16 bases. There are 15 residues in the CDR3. The germline V gene has CDR1 SGHRS and CDR2 YFSETQ. CDR3 nucleotides: TGCGCCAGCAAGGATACACACGGATGGAACACTGAAGCTTTCTTT. Protein product: CASKDTHGWNTEAFF. Drawing the rest from reference TRBV5-1 and TRBJ1-1, the complete variable domain is KAGVTQTPRYLIKTRGQQVTLSCSPISGHRSVSWYQQTPGQGLQFLFEYFSETQRNKGNFPGRFSGRQFSNSRSEMNVSTLELGDSALYLCASKDTHGWNTEAFFGQGTRLTVV.

The rearrangement links TRBV5-6 to TRBJ2-5; weak D call: TRBD2 (5 bases). Trimming shortened V by 7 bases and J by 5 bases, and 18 bases separated the two germline ends. This CDR3 comprises 14 residues. Germline CDR1 is SGHDT and CDR2 is YYEEEE. Written as DNA, the CDR3 is TGTGCCAGCCTGATTACAAGTTCGGGGGAGACCCAGTACTTC. Its protein is CASLITSSGETQYF.

The gene calls are TRBV5-1 and TRBJ2-2; D remains ambiguous. Germline V gives CDR1 SGHRS, CDR2 YFSETQ. The CDR3 length is 15 residues. V was clipped by 0 bases and J by 4 bases, with 10 bases between them. Here the CDR3 DNA reads TGCGCCAGCAGCTTGGAGGCAGGAACCACCGGGGAGCTGTTTTTT. It translates to CASSLEAGTTGELFF. Together with reference TRBV5-1 and TRBJ2-2, the CDR3 gives the full variable domain: KAGVTQTPRYLIKTRGQQVTLSCSPISGHRSVSWYQQTPGQGLQFLFEYFSETQRNKGNFPGRFSGRQFSNSRSEMNVSTLELGDSALYLCASSLEAGTTGELFFGEGSRLTVL.

The rearrangement joins TRBV12-3 or TRBV12-4 to TRBJ2-1; weak D call: TRBD1 (5 bases). This CDR3 has 14 residues. Trimming took off 1 base at V and 10 bases at J, with 14 bases between the two ends. The CDR3 sequence: CASSLEYGDSEQFF. The DNA for the CDR3 is TGTGCCAGCAGTTTAGAATATGGCGACAGCGAGCAGTTCTTC.

V gene TRBV7-9 combines with J gene TRBJ2-3; 9 nucleotides align to TRBD2. The germline V gene encodes CDR1 SEHNR and CDR2 FQNEAQ (reference sequence). The CDR3 length is 16 residues. V gave up 5 bases and J gave up 2 bases; unmatched junction bases: 8. CDR3 residues: CASSLLLAGITDTQYF. CDR3 nucleotide sequence: TGTGCCAGCAGCCTTCTTCTAGCGGGGATCACAGATACGCAGTATTTT.

This clonotype was recorded a few times. V is TRBV6-1 and J is TRBJ2-5; D is possibly TRBD1 (6 bases). This CDR3 has 17 residues. In germline, CDR1 is MNHNS, CDR2 SASEGT. V lost 6 bases and J 4 bases, leaving 24 bases between the germline ends. As DNA, the CDR3 is TGTGCCAGCAGCTTCAGGGGTAGAAGGGCTGAGGGAGAGACCCAGTACTTC. Encoded protein: CASSFRGRRAEGETQYF.

The J gene is TRBJ2-3, the V gene TRBV6-5; D may correspond to TRBD1 or TRBD2 (5 bases each). The germline gives CDR1 MNHEY, CDR2 SVGAGI. V lost 1 base to trimming and J lost 3 bases, with 17 bases between them. This CDR3 contains 17 residues. CDR3 loop: CASSYWPPEEGTDTQYF. CDR3 sequence (DNA): TGTGCCAGCAGTTACTGGCCACCAGAAGAGGGGACAGATACGCAGTATTTT.

This clonotype occurred a few times. J is TRBJ2-5 and V is TRBV9; 9 positions agree with TRBD2. Germline CDR1 and CDR2: SGDLS and YYNGEE. The CDR3 has 15 residues. The V and J ends lost 0 bases and 4 bases, in that order; junction bases with no gene match: 4. This CDR3 is CASSVAGLATETQYF. CDR3 nucleotides: TGTGCCAGCAGCGTAGCGGGACTAGCAACAGAGACCCAGTACTTC.

V is TRBV6-2 or TRBV6-3 and J is TRBJ2-1; D unresolved. CDR3 length: 13 residues. Between the trimmed V and J ends, which lost 8 bases and 2 bases, there was a span of 10 bases. Germline V gene sequence: CDR1 MNHEY, CDR2 SVGEGT. The CDR3 reads CASQSGPYNEQFF. CDR3 DNA: TGTGCCAGCCAAAGTGGACCCTACAATGAGCAGTTCTTC.

A few counts support this clonotype. J is TRBJ2-4 and V is TRBV5-6; 7 nucleotides agree with TRBD1. J was trimmed by 6 bases and V by 4 bases; bases with no gene match: 4. The CDR3 spans 13 residues. The germline V gene encodes CDR1 SGHDT and CDR2 YYEEEE. CDR3 nucleotide sequence: TGTGCCAGCAGCCCCCGACAGGGAAACATTCAGTACTTC. Translated: CASSPRQGNIQYF.

This clonotype was observed a handful of times. As DNA, the CDR3 is TGTGCCAGCAGCTTAGGAGACCACCGTGCTGAAGCTTTCTTT. This translates into CASSLGDHRAEAFF. V and J are TRBV7-2 and TRBJ1-1; D not resolved. The V end lost 1 base, the J end lost 6 bases, and 12 bases lay between the germline ends. CDR1 SGHTA and CDR2 FQGNSA come from the germline V gene. The CDR3 is made up of 14 amino acids.

This sequence joins TRBV6-1 and TRBJ2-6; D remains ambiguous. This CDR3 has 12 amino acids. Looked up from germline, CDR1 is MNHNS and CDR2 is SASEGT. Trimming took 7 bases from V and 4 from J, leaving 5 bases between them. The CDR3 coding sequence is TGTGCCAGCACCAGGGGGGCCAACGTCCTGACTTTC. Its protein product is CASTRGANVLTF.

This clonotype was counted a few times. The rearrangement links TRBV3-1 to TRBJ2-6; D remains ambiguous. Germline lookup yields CDR1 LGHDT and CDR2 YNNKEL (reference sequence). Between the trimmed V and J ends, which lost 0 bases and 0 bases, there was a span of 9 bases. CDR3 length: 17 amino acids. CDR3 DNA sequence: TGTGCCAGCAGCCAAGATCGGGCGAGCTCTGGGGCCAACGTCCTGACTTTC. Amino acid sequence: CASSQDRASSGANVLTF.